This T cell receptor (beta chain) derives from a study of Graves' ophthalmopathy and Graves' hyperthyroidism. As regards this clonotype: The antigen remains undetermined.

Study-level points and caveats: Appearing in blood as well were most expanded thyroid clonotypes above 0.001 frequency.

Scientists amplified the TCR beta CDR3 regions from RNA transcripts. Second-round multiplex PCR followed a first-round RT-PCR using HTBI primers. TCRdb redid the calling of the multiplex PCR reads with MiXCR, one entry per CDR3 protein. The sample yields about 390,000 distinct CDR3 sequences, roughly 14% seen once. From germline, CDR1 is MNHNS and CDR2 SASEGT. V gave up 2 bases and J gave up 7 bases, with 11 bases separating them. This CDR3 has 13 amino acids. The source is a woman aged 18-29 years with stable Graves' hyperthyroidism. Sequenced input: peripheral blood. The chain carries TRBV6-1 and TRBJ2-5, with D perhaps being TRBD1 or TRBD2 (5 bases each). The CDR3 region has the DNA TGTGCCAGCAGTGAACAGGGAGAGGGGACCCAGTACTTC. Translation: CASSEQGEGTQYF.